The sample holds one count of the clone carrying this TCR beta chain. These data originate in a study of PD-L1 blockade in urothelial cancer. Germline V gives CDR1 SGHTA, CDR2 FQGNSA. Between the trimmed V and J ends, which lost 1 base and 9 bases, there was a span of 7 bases. The CDR3 is made up of 12 amino acids. This table comes from immunoSEQ multiplex PCR, and its TCRdb copy is limited to in-frame clones, with some not included. The sample carries around 40,000 clones, around four fifths recorded once. This sequence joins TRBV7-2 and TRBJ2-1; D is possibly TRBD2 (5 bases). The source is a man in his 60s with urothelial cancer. The source was PBMCs, collected around atezolizumab (anti-PD-L1) treatment. The CDR3 nucleotides read TGTGCCAGCAGCTTAGATGAGGGTGAGCAGTTCTTC. This sequence encodes CASSLDEGEQFF.